The 5 T cell receptor beta chains presented below share a single source sample, sequenced in a study of blood T cell repertoires in COVID-19. Clones were sequenced by immunoSEQ multiplex PCR, and TCRdb holds only the in-frame ones, with some missing. Among tens of thousands of clones listed, about 83% were seen once. The specimen was peripheral blood. These receptors all come from a human donor in a cohort sampled during active COVID-19.

The rearrangement links TRBV19 to TRBJ2-3; maybe TRBD1 (6 bases). This CDR3 spans 16 amino acids. From germline, CDR1 is LNHDA and CDR2 SQIVND (reference sequence). The V gene lost 0 bases and the J gene lost 0 bases, with 10 bases spanning the gap. In DNA form, the CDR3 reads TGTGCCAGTAGTATAGAACAGGGTGCTAGCACAGATACGCAGTATTTT. Encoded protein: CASSIEQGASTDTQYF.

This chain links TRBV28 with TRBJ2-7; the match to TRBD2 covers 7 bases. The germline V gene has CDR1 MDHEN and CDR2 SYDVKM. The CDR3 is 12 amino acids. J was trimmed by 2 bases and V by 6 bases; bases with no gene match: 1. CDR3 amino acids: CASRSGAYEQYF. Here the CDR3 DNA reads TGTGCCAGCAGAAGCGGGGCCTACGAGCAGTACTTC.

The CDR3 here is CASSSAGGANTGELFF. CDR3 sequence (DNA): TGTGCCAGCAGCTCCGCCGGAGGGGCGAACACCGGGGAGCTGTTTTTT. This rearrangement joins TRBV7-8 to TRBJ2-2; perhaps TRBD2 as D (6 bases). V lost 4 bases and J 0 bases, leaving 12 bases between the germline ends. The germline V gene encodes CDR1 SGHVS and CDR2 FQNEAQ. The CDR3 is made up of 16 amino acids.

This sequence joins TRBV6-6 and TRBJ2-1; TRBD2 matches at 7 bases. Germline lookup yields CDR1 MNHNY and CDR2 SVGAGI (reference sequence). CDR3 length equals 16 residues. V was pared by 8 bases and J by 0 bases, with 10 bases of the junction left unmatched. CDR3 amino acids: CASRWGGWGSYNEQFF. The CDR3 DNA follows: TGTGCCAGCCGGTGGGGGGGATGGGGCTCCTACAATGAGCAGTTCTTC.

The V and J genes are TRBV6-5 and TRBJ2-5, with 8 bases matching TRBD2. CDR1 and CDR2 from the germline V gene are MNHEY and SVGAGI. The junction had 10 bases not matched to a gene; V was cut back by 6 bases and J by 4 bases. This CDR3 comprises 15 residues. CDR3 region: CASSSVRREVETQYF. CDR3 in DNA: TGTGCCAGCAGCTCGGTGAGGCGGGAGGTAGAGACCCAGTACTTC.